This entry is about one TCR beta chain. The antigen is unknown. TCRdb's table, derived via immunoSEQ multiplex PCR, lists solely in-frame clones and lacks some. Of 110,000 to 150,000 clones in the sample, 92% were seen once. The sample originates from a study of T cell responses to AZD1222 COVID-19 vaccine. General study findings and limits: Distributed over spike, vaccine-associated CD4 TCRs predominated at 160-218 and 743-854. At baseline, just 6 or 7 AZD1222 recipients tested seropositive.

With V trimmed by 5 bases and J by 8 bases, 6 bases remained unmatched. Germline V lookup: CDR1 GTSNPN, CDR2 SVGIG (reference sequence). The CDR3 runs 12 residues. The gene calls are TRBV30 and TRBJ1-2, with 9 bases aligning to TRBD1. This TCR derives from an adult who received the AZD1222 COVID-19 vaccine. The sequencing here drew on peripheral blood, taken 28 days after the second AZD1222 dose. The CDR3 region has the DNA TGTGCCTGGCAAACAGGGGGCTCAGGCTACACCTTC. This translates into CAWQTGGSGYTF.